The T cell receptor (beta chain) under discussion was sequenced for a study of T cells after yellow fever vaccination. Findings of the study overall: Bulk-population clonotypes that are abundant could appear as contaminants in FACS-sorted repertoires.

This clonotype appeared many times. The antigen remains undetermined. The study made its TCR cDNA through 5'RACE template switching. That step introduced a universal primer site along with UMIs. TCRdb independently ran MiXCR on the 5' RACE reads; one entry per CDR3 protein. The sample carries 300,000 to 450,000 distinct CDR3 sequences, 8% to 9.5% recorded once. This specimen consisted of PBMCs, obtained roughly 45 days after the first yellow fever vaccination. This clonotype originated in a man aged 18 to 35 who received the YFV17D yellow fever vaccine.

CDR3: CASSQPHGGQGAGEQFF. CDR3 nucleotides: TGCGCCAGCAGCCAACCTCATGGGGGACAGGGGGCAGGTGAGCAGTTCTTC. This chain connects TRBV4-3 to TRBJ2-1, with 12 nucleotides matching TRBD1. This CDR3 region has 17 residues. Germline CDR1 LGHNA, CDR2 YSLEER. V lost 2 bases, J lost 9 bases, and 11 bases stayed unmatched.